This is a list of T cell receptor beta chains from one sample in a study of cytomegalovirus exposure and HLA in healthy donors. The repertoire was sequenced with immunoSEQ multiplex PCR; TCRdb's copy has only in-frame clones and lacks some. This sample has under 250,000 clones, with roughly 84% found just once. The specimen sequenced was PBMCs. Receptor source: a boy between 2 and 15 years old in good health and CMV-seronegative. The CDR3 runs from the conserved cysteine through the conserved F or W. A D gene is named only where the DNA matches it firmly. Only part of the rows carry a size: once, few, many, or a class if the clone is expanded.

. | TRBD1 | TRBJ1-5 | TRBV19 | TGTGCCAGTAGTATGTGGCAGGGGGCAGGTCAGCCCCAGCATTTT | CASSMWQGAGQPQHF
. | . | TRBJ1-1 | TRBV6-5 | TGTGCCAGCAGTTCCACGGGGCAGGGGAGCACTGAAGCTTTCTTT | CASSSTGQGSTEAFF
. | . | TRBJ2-1 | TRBV5-6 | TGTGCCAGCAGCTGGGAGTACAATGAGCAGTTCTTC | CASSWEYNEQFF
. | . | TRBJ1-1 | TRBV14 | TGTGCCAGCAGCCAAGTGTTGGGGGGGGAAGCTTTCTTT | CASSQVLGGEAFF
. | . | TRBJ2-3 | TRBV4-2 | TGTGCCAGCAGCCAATCGGTCGGGGATCCCGATACGCAGTATTTT | CASSQSVGDPDTQYF
. | TRBD2 | TRBJ2-3 | TRBV14 | TGTGCCAGCAGCTCTGTAGCGGGAGTTAAGGCAGATACGCAGTATTTT | CASSSVAGVKADTQYF
. | . | TRBJ2-3 | TRBV19 | TGTGCCAGTAGTACCGGGTCAGATACGCAGTATTTT | CASSTGSDTQYF
. | . | TRBJ2-1 | TRBV6-6 | TGTGCCAGCAGTTACGGGACTCAGCAGTTCTTC | CASSYGTQQFF
. | . | TRBJ1-2 | TRBV19 | TGTGCCAGTAGTATAACGGCGGACAGAATCTATGGCTACACCTTC | CASSITADRIYGYTF
. | TRBD1 | TRBJ2-1 | TRBV5-6 | TGTGCCAGCAGCTTGGGACAGGGTTTGGGCGAGCAGTTCTTC | CASSLGQGLGEQFF
. | TRBD2 | TRBJ2-1 | TRBV4-2 | TGTGCCAGCAGCCAAGTTCTAGCGGGGCTGGACAATGAGCAGTTCTTC | CASSQVLAGLDNEQFF
. | TRBD1 | TRBJ1-4 | TRBV11-2 | TGTGCCAGCAGGACAGGGGGGGATGAAAAACTGTTTTTT | CASRTGGDEKLFF
. | TRBD2 | TRBJ2-5 | TRBV23-1 | TGCGCCAGCAGTCACCCCCTTCTAGCGGGGGGGGGTAGGGAAGAGACCCAGTACTTC | CASSHPLLAGGGREETQYF
. | TRBD2 | TRBJ2-2 | TRBV9 | TGTGCCAGCAGCGCCCTAGCGGGGGGCCCCACCGGGGAGCTGTTTTTT | CASSALAGGPTGELFF
few | TRBD1 | TRBJ1-1 | TRBV7-9 | TGTGCCAGCAGCCCGTCCGACAGGGGTCGGATGAACACTGAAGCTTTCTTT | CASSPSDRGRMNTEAFF
. | . | TRBJ2-3 | TRBV28 | TGTGCCAGCAGTTTAGCTAGCAGGGGATGGGATACGCAGTATTTT | CASSLASRGWDTQYF
. | TRBD1 | TRBJ2-3 | TRBV9 | TGTGCCAGCAGCGTATCAGGGGGAACAGATACGCAGTATTTT | CASSVSGGTDTQYF
few | TRBD1 | TRBJ2-1 | TRBV5-6 | TGTGCCAGCAGCTTGGTAGGGGGACAGGGCAATGAGCAGTTCTTC | CASSLVGGQGNEQFF
. | . | TRBJ1-2 | TRBV6-5 | TGTGCCAGCAGTTACTCGCTAGCTAACTATGGCTACACCTTC | CASSYSLANYGYTF
. | TRBD2 | TRBJ2-7 | TRBV27 | TGTGCCAGCAGTAGTTTAGCGGGGGGGCCTTACCACGAGCAGTACTTC | CASSSLAGGPYHEQYF
. | . | TRBJ1-2 | TRBV18 | TGTGCCAGCTCACCACCGGCAGGGTCTAACTATGGCTACACCTTC | CASSPPAGSNYGYTF
. | . | TRBJ1-2 | TRBV6-6 | TGTGCCAGTTCATGGGGGGGCGGGTCCTATGGCTACACCTTC | CASSWGGGSYGYTF
. | . | TRBJ1-5 | TRBV6-5 | TGTGCCAGCAGTCCTCGGACAACGAATCAGCCCCAGCATTTT | CASSPRTTNQPQHF
. | . | TRBJ2-1 | TRBV4-2 | TGTGCCAGCAGCCAAATTGGGGGCATAAATGAGCAGTTCTTC | CASSQIGGINEQFF
. | TRBD1 | TRBJ2-7 | TRBV18 | TGTGCCAGCTCCGCTTCAGGATCCGGGACAGGGGCTTACGAGCAGTACTTC | CASSASGSGTGAYEQYF
. | TRBD1 | TRBJ2-7 | TRBV15 | TGTGCCACCAGCCTCGATTCAACAAGGACAGGGAGCGAGCAGTACTTC | CATSLDSTRTGSEQYF
. | . | TRBJ2-7 | TRBV5-8 | TGTGCCAGCAGCTTGGCCCCCGGGACGGAGGGCTACGAGCAGTACTTC | CASSLAPGTEGYEQYF
. | . | TRBJ2-3 | TRBV5-1 | TGCGCCAGCAGCGTTGACAGGAGCACAGATACGCAGTATTTT | CASSVDRSTDTQYF
few | . | TRBJ1-1 | TRBV30 | TGTGCCTGGAGGGGCCTTCGGAACACTGAAGCTTTCTTT | CAWRGLRNTEAFF
. | TRBD1 | TRBJ2-7 | TRBV5-4 | TGTGCCAGCAGCTTGGGGACAGGGGAGCAGTACTTC | CASSLGTGEQYF
. | TRBD2 | TRBJ2-1 | TRBV9 | TGTGCCAGCAGCGAGGCGGGTAGCGGGGGGTACAATGAGCAGTTCTTC | CASSEAGSGGYNEQFF
. | TRBD1 | TRBJ2-7 | TRBV13 | TGTGCCAGCAGACCTATAACAGGGGGCGAGCAGTACTTC | CASRPITGGEQYF
. | . | TRBJ1-3 | TRBV30 | TGTGCCTGGGCAAGGAAGGGGTTAAGAGGAAACACCATATATTTT | CAWARKGLRGNTIYF
. | . | TRBJ2-7 | TRBV6-1 | TGTGCCAGCACTAGAGTGGATACCTACGAGCAGTACTTC | CASTRVDTYEQYF
. | TRBD1 | TRBJ1-6 | TRBV19 | TGTGCCACCCCCGCAGGGGGCGAGAATTCACCCCTCCACTTT | CATPAGGENSPLHF
few | . | TRBJ1-6 | TRBV6-5 | TGTGCCAGCAGTTTCAAGACAGGCCCCTATAATTCACCCCTCCACTTT | CASSFKTGPYNSPLHF
. | . | TRBJ2-7 | TRBV5-4 | TGTGCCAGCAGCTTGGAGTACGGGGAGCAGTACTTC | CASSLEYGEQYF
. | . | TRBJ2-1 | TRBV29-1 | TGCAGCGTAGCGGTTGACTCCTACAATGAGCAGTTCTTC | CSVAVDSYNEQFF
. | . | TRBJ2-7 | TRBV7-9 | TGTGCCAGCAGCTTAGACGCAGGGGAAACTTACGAGCAGTACTTC | CASSLDAGETYEQYF
. | TRBD1 | TRBJ1-6 | TRBV30 | TGTGCCTGGAGTAACAGGGGTTTGGGGAATTCACCCCTCCACTTT | CAWSNRGLGNSPLHF
. | TRBD1 | TRBJ1-5 | TRBV28 | TGTGCCAGCAGTCACAGGGGTTTGAGCAATCAGCCCCAGCATTTT | CASSHRGLSNQPQHF
. | TRBD2 | TRBJ2-5 | TRBV14 | TGTGCCAGCAGCCAAGATCTAGCGGGGGGCCCCTTGGACCAGTACTTC | CASSQDLAGGPLDQYF
. | . | TRBJ2-2 | TRBV16 | TGTGCCAGCAGCCAATCCACTGACACCGGGGAGCTGTTTTTT | CASSQSTDTGELFF
. | . | TRBJ1-2 | TRBV5-3 | TGTGCCAGAAGCTTGCTTGCCGTGCGTGGCTACACCTTC | CARSLLAVRGYTF
. | . | TRBJ1-1 | TRBV27 | TGTGCCAGCAGTTTACAGGGGAACACTGAAGCTTTCTTT | CASSLQGNTEAFF
. | . | TRBJ2-6 | TRBV25-1 | TGTGCCAGCAGTGGCGGGCCCCATACCCTTTCTGGGGCCAACGTCCTGACTTTC | CASSGGPHTLSGANVLTF
. | . | TRBJ2-3 | TRBV25-1 | TGTGCCAGTCAGACAGGAGGCACAGATACGCAGTATTTT | CASQTGGTDTQYF
. | TRBD1 | TRBJ1-1 | TRBV10-3 | TGTGCCAGCTTACAGGGGGAGAAAACTGAAGCTTTCTTT | CASLQGEKTEAFF
. | TRBD2 | TRBJ2-1 | TRBV9 | TGTGCCAGCAGCCTGGGGACTAACTACAATGAGCAGTTCTTC | CASSLGTNYNEQFF
. | TRBD1 | TRBJ2-3 | TRBV7-3 | TGTGCCAGCAGCTTAAGCCTTGCAGGGGGTTGGACAGATACGCAGTATTTT | CASSLSLAGGWTDTQYF
once | TRBD1 | TRBJ2-2 | TRBV11-3 | TGTGCCAGCAGCTTAGATCAGGGGGCCATCACCGGGGAGCTGTTTTTT | CASSLDQGAITGELFF
. | . | TRBJ1-6 | TRBV6-1 | TGTGCCACCACCCGAGCCCCACAGAATAATTCACCCCTCCACTTT | CATTRAPQNNSPLHF
. | TRBD1 | TRBJ2-1 | TRBV9 | TGTGCCAGCAGCGTAGAGACAGGGGGCTCCTACAATGAGCAGTTCTTC | CASSVETGGSYNEQFF
. | . | TRBJ2-5 | TRBV2 | TGTGCCAGCAGCAAACAACCAGGGATTCGGGAGACCCAGTACTTC | CASSKQPGIRETQYF